These 25 T cell receptor beta chains share one sample of origin, sequenced in a study of T cells in Graves' hyperthyroidism and ophthalmopathy. Using RNA transcripts as the source, TCR beta CDR3 regions were amplified. First-round RT-PCR targeting the TCR CDR3 was performed with the HTBI primer set. TCRdb reprocessed the multiplex PCR reads via MiXCR and lists one record per CDR3 protein. The sample lists some 720,000 distinct CDR3 sequences; about 16% were seen once. The sample comprised blood. The receptors stem from a man younger than 30 with Graves' hyperthyroidism.

The sample holds many counts of this clonotype. The chain joins TRBV28 to TRBJ2-7; D remains ambiguous. The CDR3 is 14 amino acids. V lost 6 bases, J lost 0 bases, and 12 bases lay in between. Germline V gene lookup returns CDR1 MDHEN and CDR2 SYDVKM. The CDR3 reads CASRTGGSSYEQYF. CDR3 DNA sequence: TGTGCCAGCAGAACCGGCGGTAGCTCCTACGAGCAGTACTTC.

The chain joins TRBV4-1 to TRBJ2-1; 10 nucleotides line up with TRBD1. The CDR3 contains 18 residues. Germline CDR1 and CDR2: MGHRA and YSYEKL. V shed 4 bases, J shed 4 bases, and the junction held 13 bases outside the gene matches. CDR3 sequence: CASSRDRSGTGVYNEQFF. The CDR3 DNA sequence: TGCGCCAGCAGCCGCGACCGTTCCGGGACAGGGGTTTACAATGAGCAGTTCTTC.

This clonotype was found many times. The chain links TRBV30 to TRBJ2-3; the D gene is possibly TRBD1 (5 bases). From germline, CDR1 is GTSNPN and CDR2 SVGIG (reference sequence). The CDR3 spans 12 residues. V lost 2 bases and J lost 6, with 9 bases in between. This CDR3 reads CAWSKGSDTQYF. CDR3 bases: TGTGCCTGGAGTAAGGGGTCGGATACGCAGTATTTT.

The table lists this clonotype with a few counts. The rearrangement uses TRBV7-8 and TRBJ2-5; weak D call: TRBD1 (5 bases). V lost 5 bases, J lost 4 bases, and 17 bases lay in between. This CDR3 is built from 15 residues. CDR1 SGHVS and CDR2 FQNEAQ come from the germline V gene. CDR3 protein: CASSHGPGTGETQYF. The CDR3, as DNA: TGTGCCAGCAGCCATGGTCCCGGAACAGGAGAGACCCAGTACTTC.

This clonotype was seen repeatedly, ten times or more. The chain recombines TRBV30 with TRBJ1-1; 7 bases map to TRBD1. Trimming at V came to 4 bases and at J to 3 bases, leaving 11 bases not matched to a gene. From germline, CDR1 is GTSNPN and CDR2 SVGIG (reference sequence). The CDR3 contains 15 residues. The CDR3 DNA sequence: TGTGCCTGGACCGGGAACCTGGGGACAGACACTGAAGCTTTCTTT. Residues: CAWTGNLGTDTEAFF.

The rearrangement links TRBV5-1 to TRBJ2-7; TRBD1 matches 7 bases. In germline, CDR1 is SGHRS, CDR2 YFSETQ. The CDR3 consists of 15 residues. Trimming at V came to 1 base and at J to 3 bases, leaving 7 bases not matched to a gene. The CDR3 loop reads CASSLIETGNYEQYF. The CDR3 DNA reads as TGCGCCAGCAGCTTGATAGAGACAGGGAACTACGAGCAGTACTTC.

The chain carries TRBV3-1 and TRBJ1-2, with no clear D. Trimming stripped 5 bases from V and 5 bases from J, with 12 bases between. Germline loops: CDR1 LGHDT, CDR2 YNNKEL (reference sequence). The CDR3 extends over 13 amino acids. CDR3 protein: CASSYAKNYGYTF. Here the CDR3 DNA reads TGTGCCAGCAGCTACGCAAAAAATTATGGCTACACCTTC. Looking up the rest from reference TRBV3-1 and TRBJ1-2 gives the full variable domain: DTAVSQTPKYLVTQMGNDKSIKCEQNLGHDTMYWYKQDSKKFLKIMFSYNNKELIINETVPNRFSPKSPDKAHLNLHINSLELGDSAVYFCASSYAKNYGYTFGSGTRLTVV.

This clonotype has ten or more counts. The V gene is TRBV12-3 or TRBV12-4, the J gene TRBJ2-1; D remains unclear. CDR3 length equals 11 residues. V gave up 5 bases and J gave up 9 bases, with 8 bases separating them. For the CDR3, the DNA is TGTGCCAGCAGTCTGGGCGTTGAGCAGTTCTTC. Amino acids: CASSLGVEQFF.

The chain has TRBV2 and TRBJ1-3, with D possibly matching TRBD1 (5 bases). Trimming took off 3 bases at V and 9 bases at J, with 12 bases between the two ends. The CDR3 contains 13 residues. Germline CDR1 and CDR2: SNHLY and FYNNEI. The CDR3 nucleotides are TGTGCCAGCAGTGACAGGGTCCGTGGCACCATATATTTT. This encodes CASSDRVRGTIYF.

This clonotype showed up just a few times. The rearrangement joins TRBV28 to TRBJ2-5; TRBD1 is a possible D gene (6 bases). CDR3 length: 16 residues. The germline V gene has CDR1 MDHEN and CDR2 SYDVKM. V was trimmed by 5 bases and J by 2 bases, leaving 18 bases between them. The CDR3 DNA sequence: TGTGCCAGCAGTACATCAGGGGACGGAGCGCAAGAGACCCAGTACTTC. Amino acid sequence: CASSTSGDGAQETQYF.

Note on this clonotype: A much larger clone is a single base away; this may be a read error. This rearrangement joins TRBV28 to TRBJ2-7; tentative D call: TRBD2 (6 bases). The germline V gene has CDR1 MDHEN and CDR2 SYDVKM. The ends were cut back, 6 bases at V and 8 bases at J, with 20 bases in the middle. The CDR3 is made up of 14 amino acids. The CDR3 here is CASSLLAGTGKQYF. CDR3 nucleotide sequence: TGTGCCAGCAGCCTCCTTGCGGGAACGGGCAAGCAGTACTTC.

This clonotype was counted a few times. V and J are TRBV20-1 and TRBJ2-2, with TRBD2 matching over 7 bases. Germline V lookup: CDR1 DFQATT, CDR2 SNEGSKA (reference sequence). V lost 4 bases and J lost 3; bases outside the gene matches: 5. The CDR3 has 14 residues. CDR3 in amino acids: CSANRDYHTGELFF. The CDR3 DNA follows: TGCAGTGCTAACCGGGACTACCACACCGGGGAGCTGTTTTTT.

The V call is TRBV10-3, the J call TRBJ1-4; no clear D gene. Germline lookup yields CDR1 ENHRY and CDR2 SYGVKD. Trimming removed 3 bases from V and 8 bases from J, with 13 bases in between. This CDR3 contains 14 residues. In DNA, the CDR3 is TGTGCCATCAGTGACCCGGAGAGCGGAGAAAAACTGTTTTTT. Amino acids: CAISDPESGEKLFF.

This clonotype was counted at least ten times. V usage is TRBV11-1 and J usage is TRBJ2-7, with D tentatively TRBD2 (6 bases). The CDR3 consists of 14 residues. Trimming removed 2 bases from V and 0 bases from J, with 8 bases in between. Germline V gene data show CDR1 as SGHAT and CDR2 as FQDESV (reference sequence). CDR3 residues: CASSLRESSYEQYF. Written as DNA, the CDR3 is TGTGCCAGCAGCTTACGGGAGAGCTCCTACGAGCAGTACTTC.

The chain has TRBV12-3 or TRBV12-4 and TRBJ2-1, with no clear D. V was cut by 5 bases and J by 8 bases, with 7 bases left in between. The CDR3 contains 11 residues. CDR3 nucleotides: TGTGCCAGCAGTCCCGACGATGAGCAGTTCTTC. It encodes CASSPDDEQFF.

This clonotype was seen a handful of times. This chain links TRBV19 with TRBJ1-4; D possibly corresponds to TRBD1 (5 bases). Germline V CDR1 and CDR2: LNHDA, SQIVND (reference sequence). V was pared by 10 bases and J by 6 bases, with 18 bases between. The CDR3 has 14 amino acids. Here the CDR3 reads CATQLQVSDEKLFF. In DNA, the CDR3 is TGTGCCACGCAACTACAGGTATCAGATGAAAAACTGTTTTTT.

This chain uses TRBV7-7 with TRBJ1-3; 7 positions match TRBD1. Per the germline V gene, CDR1 is SSHAT and CDR2 is FNYEAQ (reference sequence). V gave up 4 bases and J gave up 15 bases; unmatched junction bases: 12. This CDR3 is 13 amino acids long. As DNA, the CDR3 is TGTGCCAGCAGCTCCTATCCTGGGACAGTGCCATATTTT. Translation gives CASSSYPGTVPYF.

CDR3: CASSRSKDQPQHF. For the CDR3, the DNA is TGTGCCAGCAGCCGATCCAAGGATCAGCCCCAGCATTTT. The J gene is TRBJ1-5, the V gene TRBV5-8, with D hard to call. CDR1 is SGHTS, CDR2 YDEGEE, per germline. The CDR3 has 13 residues. The ends were cut back, 4 bases at V and 5 bases at J, with 10 bases in the middle.

This clonotype was seen ten or more times. The V gene is TRBV2, the J gene TRBJ2-7; no reliable D call. This CDR3 contains 14 residues. The germline V and J ends were trimmed by 5 bases and 5 bases, with 16 bases remaining between them. From germline, CDR1 is SNHLY and CDR2 FYNNEI. The CDR3 is CASSKSYYSHEQYF. In DNA, the CDR3 is TGTGCCAGCAGTAAGTCCTACTATTCGCACGAGCAGTACTTC. Filled out from reference TRBV2 and TRBJ2-7, the complete variable domain reads EPEVTQTPSHQVTQMGQEVILRCVPISNHLYFYWYRQILGQKVEFLVSFYNNEISEKSEIFDDQFSVERPDGSNFTLKIRSTKLEDSAMYFCASSKSYYSHEQYFGPGTRLTVT.

This clonotype has a handful of counts. V is TRBV7-2 and J is TRBJ2-1; a weak D match, TRBD2 (6 bases). Trimming shortened V by 5 bases and J by 9 bases, and 23 bases separated the two germline ends. The CDR3 has 16 amino acids. Germline assignment: CDR1 SGHTA and CDR2 FQGNSA. The CDR3 here is CASSLPGGKGLGEQFF. The CDR3 DNA reads as TGTGCCAGCAGCCTGCCCGGGGGAAAGGGGCTAGGTGAGCAGTTCTTC.

This clonotype was counted only a few times. The chain combines TRBV28 with TRBJ2-2; 8 bases line up with TRBD2. Germline assignment: CDR1 MDHEN and CDR2 SYDVKM. Trimming removed 5 bases from V and 0 bases from J; junction bases left unmatched: 2. This CDR3 region has 15 residues. Here the CDR3 reads CASSTAGANTGELFF. The CDR3, as DNA: TGTGCCAGCAGTACAGCGGGAGCGAACACCGGGGAGCTGTTTTTT.

In its sample, this clonotype was seen many times. This sequence joins TRBV30 and TRBJ2-7; TRBD1 aligns across 8 bases. The CDR3 is made up of 14 amino acids. The germline V gene has CDR1 GTSNPN and CDR2 SVGIG (reference sequence). J gave up 1 base and V 7 bases, and 9 bases lay outside the gene matches. The CDR3 DNA follows: TGTGCCTCGACCGGACAGGGAGGTTCCTACGAGCAGTACTTC. As protein: CASTGQGGSYEQYF.

This clonotype was detected once. The chain employs TRBV7-9 and TRBJ2-7; the D call may be TRBD1 or TRBD2 (5 bases each). The CDR3 is made up of 15 amino acids. Trimming took 5 bases from V and 4 from J, leaving 18 bases between them. The germline CDR1 and CDR2 sequences are SEHNR and FQNEAQ (reference sequence). As DNA, the CDR3 is TGTGCCAGCAGCCTGGGGGACGGCACCCCGTACGAGCAGTACTTC. This codes for CASSLGDGTPYEQYF.

In its sample, this clonotype was seen many times. The genes are TRBV27 and TRBJ1-1; D may be TRBD1 (6 bases). The CDR3 runs to 16 residues. V was clipped by 4 bases and J by 0 bases, with 15 bases between them. The germline V gene has CDR1 MNHEY and CDR2 SMNVEV (reference sequence). The CDR3: CASSSRTEEMNTEAFF. The CDR3, as DNA: TGTGCCAGCAGTTCACGGACAGAGGAGATGAACACTGAAGCTTTCTTT.

This clonotype occurred a few times. The V gene is TRBV5-6, the J gene TRBJ2-5; 8 nucleotides agree with TRBD1. Trimming took 0 bases from V and 3 from J; bases not matched to a gene: 4. CDR3 length: 15 residues. From germline, CDR1 is SGHDT and CDR2 YYEEEE. The CDR3, as DNA: TGTGCCAGCAGCTTGGAGGACAGGGATGAAGAGACCCAGTACTTC. This gives the protein CASSLEDRDEETQYF.